This TCR beta chain was sequenced during a study of control samples from healthy donors and cancer patients. Trimming stripped 1 base from V and 2 bases from J, with 7 bases between. The CDR3 spans 14 residues. From germline, CDR1 is LNHDA and CDR2 SQIVND (reference sequence). Produced via immunoSEQ multiplex PCR; TCRdb's table is partial and in-frame only. The sample has over 80,000 clones; approximately 86% are singletons. This TCR came from a man under 40 in good health. The V call is TRBV19, the J call TRBJ2-3; D unclear. Sample: blood. CDR3 bases: TGTGCCAGTAGTATAGCTACGACCACAGATACGCAGTATTTT. Translating gives CASSIATTTDTQYF.